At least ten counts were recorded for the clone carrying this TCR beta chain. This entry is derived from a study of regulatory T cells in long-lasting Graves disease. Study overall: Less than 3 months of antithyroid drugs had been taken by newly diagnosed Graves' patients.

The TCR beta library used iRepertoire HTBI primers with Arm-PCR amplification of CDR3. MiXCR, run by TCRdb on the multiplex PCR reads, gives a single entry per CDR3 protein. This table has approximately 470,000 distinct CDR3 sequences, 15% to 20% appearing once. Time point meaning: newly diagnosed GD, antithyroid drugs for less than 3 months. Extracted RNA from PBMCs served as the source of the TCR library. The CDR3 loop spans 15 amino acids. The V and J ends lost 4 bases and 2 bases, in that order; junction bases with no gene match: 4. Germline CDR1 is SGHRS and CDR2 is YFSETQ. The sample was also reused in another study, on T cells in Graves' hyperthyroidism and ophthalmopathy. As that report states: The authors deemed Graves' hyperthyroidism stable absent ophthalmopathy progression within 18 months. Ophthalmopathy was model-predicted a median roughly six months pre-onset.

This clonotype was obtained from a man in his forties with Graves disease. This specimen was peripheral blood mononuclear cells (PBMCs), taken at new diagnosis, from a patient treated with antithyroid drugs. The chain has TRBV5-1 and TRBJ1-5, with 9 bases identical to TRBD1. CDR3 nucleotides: TGCGCCAGCAGCGTGGGACAGGGAGGCAATCAGCCCCAGCATTTT. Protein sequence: CASSVGQGGNQPQHF.